What follows are 12 T cell receptor beta chains derived from one specimen sequenced in a study of beta chain features in type 1 diabetes. The investigators reverse transcribed all of the isolated RNA, so they sequenced expressed TCRB transcripts. TCRdb's table, derived via immunoSEQ multiplex PCR, lists solely in-frame clones and lacks some. The sample holds 620,000 or so clones, about a sixth seen once. Material: naive CD4+ T cells from blood. The source of these receptors is a man aged 18 to 35 in good health.

The chain recombines TRBV6-6 with TRBJ2-2, with D maybe TRBD2 (6 bases). The V end lost 5 bases, the J end lost 5 bases, and 15 bases lay between the germline ends. CDR1 is MNHNY and CDR2 is SVGAGI in the germline V gene (reference sequence). The CDR3 spans 15 residues. For the CDR3, the DNA is TGTGCCAGCAGTACTCCGGGACTTGCTACCGGGGAGCTGTTTTTT. This translates into CASSTPGLATGELFF.

The chain recombines TRBV9 with TRBJ1-2, with D possibly TRBD1 on 6 matching bases. The germline V and J ends were trimmed by 3 bases and 5 bases, with 20 bases remaining between them. In germline, CDR1 is SGDLS, CDR2 YYNGEE. CDR3 length equals 16 residues. The CDR3 is CASSEGGIGLLYGYTF. In DNA, the CDR3 is TGTGCCAGCAGCGAGGGGGGTATCGGCCTGCTTTATGGCTACACCTTC.

V usage is TRBV9 and J usage is TRBJ2-5, with D unclear. The CDR3 length is 15 residues. Germline V gene lookup returns CDR1 SGDLS and CDR2 YYNGEE. V was cut by 4 bases and J by 5 bases, with 18 bases left in between. CDR3 coding DNA: TGTGCCAGCAGCAGCCGAAGGCGTCCTGATGAGACCCAGTACTTC. The encoded protein is CASSSRRRPDETQYF. The complete variable domain, with remaining parts taken from reference TRBV9 and TRBJ2-5, reads DSGVTQTPKHLITATGQRVTLRCSPRSGDLSVYWYQQSLDQGLQFLIQYYNGEERAKGNILERFSAQQFPDLHSELNLSSLELGDSALYFCASSSRRRPDETQYFGPGTRLLVL.

The chain employs TRBV9 and TRBJ2-5, with a tentative D call TRBD2 (5 bases). V shed 4 bases and J shed 5 bases, with 12 bases lying between them. Germline V CDR1 and CDR2: SGDLS, YYNGEE. The CDR3 spans 13 residues. The CDR3 reads CASSPGFVETQYF. In nucleotides, the CDR3 is TGTGCCAGCAGCCCGGGGTTCGTGGAGACCCAGTACTTC.

Worth noting for this clone: One junction end disagrees with the germline gene, perhaps due to a read error. The genes are TRBV9 and TRBJ1-6; D is ambiguous. CDR3 size: 12 residues. The germline CDR1 and CDR2 sequences are SGDLS and YYNGEE. The CDR3 protein is CPVRGGISPLHF. Written as DNA, the CDR3 is TGCCCGGTGAGAGGTGGAATCTCACCCCTCCACTTT.

The chain employs TRBV9 and TRBJ2-4; the match to TRBD2 covers 13 bases. Trimming took 3 bases from V and 1 from J; bases not matched to a gene: 7. Germline loops: CDR1 SGDLS, CDR2 YYNGEE. The CDR3 is 18 residues long. CDR3 loop: CASSGGTSGTQAKNIQYF. The CDR3 DNA reads as TGTGCCAGCAGCGGAGGGACTAGCGGGACCCAGGCCAAAAACATTCAGTACTTC.

V is TRBV6-1 and J is TRBJ2-3; 11 bases fit TRBD2. The V segment lost 0 bases and the J segment 7 bases; nucleotides outside the gene matches: 6. Germline V lookup: CDR1 MNHNS, CDR2 SASEGT. The CDR3 spans 16 residues. As DNA, the CDR3 is TGTGCCAGCAGTGAAGCCACTAGCGGGAGAGGGTATACGCAGTATTTT. Protein: CASSEATSGRGYTQYF.

The V call is TRBV4-3, the J call TRBJ1-5; D unresolved. This CDR3 is built from 14 residues. Germline CDR1 LGHNA, CDR2 YSLEER. V lost 4 bases, J lost 6 bases, and 13 bases lay in between. CDR3 sequence: CASSRATVGQPQHF. The DNA for the CDR3 is TGCGCCAGCAGCCGAGCTACGGTGGGTCAGCCCCAGCATTTT.

The rearrangement uses TRBV28 and TRBJ1-2; 7 bases line up with TRBD1. The CDR3 totals 16 residues. Germline CDR1 MDHEN, CDR2 SYDVKM. The J segment lost 8 bases and the V segment lost 5 bases, leaving 17 bases of the junction unmatched. The CDR3: CASSPSSTGRGGGYTF. CDR3 nucleotide sequence: TGTGCCAGCAGTCCCTCCTCGACAGGGAGAGGTGGCGGCTACACCTTC.

The chain joins TRBV28 to TRBJ1-2, with D uncertain. Germline V gives CDR1 MDHEN, CDR2 SYDVKM. Between the trimmed V and J ends, which lost 5 bases and 5 bases, there was a span of 9 bases. This CDR3 is built from 12 residues. DNA of the CDR3: TGTGCCAGCAGTAATTGGAAGTATGGCTACACCTTC. This sequence encodes CASSNWKYGYTF.

This sequence joins TRBV5-4 and TRBJ1-1, with D uncertain. The CDR3 runs 15 residues. V was clipped by 0 bases and J by 3 bases, with 12 bases between them. Germline V gives CDR1 SGHNT, CDR2 YYREEE (reference sequence). The CDR3 region has the DNA TGTGCCAGCAGCTTGGGTCAGAGCACTCACACTGAAGCTTTCTTT. Translated: CASSLGQSTHTEAFF.

This clone was observed a handful of times. The chain couples TRBV4-2 to TRBJ2-7, with D perhaps being TRBD1 or TRBD2 (5 bases each). The V gene's germline CDR1 is LGHNA and CDR2 YNFKEQ. Trimming pared 5 bases from V and 0 bases from J, leaving 26 bases between. CDR3 length equals 19 residues. The DNA for the CDR3 is TGTGCCAGCAGCTTCCGGCCCGGGGCTGAGAGCCGTAGCTCCTACGAGCAGTACTTC. This translates into CASSFRPGAESRSSYEQYF.